The 10 T cell receptor beta chains below come from one sample, sequenced in a study of PD-1 blockade in mismatch repair-deficient tumors. The data were produced by immunoSEQ multiplex PCR, yet TCRdb's version contains in-frame clones alone and is incomplete. The data show 85,000 to 130,000 clones, approximately 83% seen once. Sequencing used peripheral blood, obtained about 33 weeks after starting pembrolizumab. These receptors all stem from an adult with mismatch repair-deficient cancer.

V usage is TRBV10-1 and J usage is TRBJ2-3; D tentatively reads TRBD1 or TRBD2 (5 bases each). Germline loops: CDR1 WNHNN, CDR2 SYGVQD (reference sequence). This CDR3 region has 14 residues. The CDR3 nucleotides are TGCGCTCCAGGGAGTTGCCGTGTGACAGATACGCAGTATTTT. This sequence encodes CAPGSCRVTDTQYF.

The V and J genes are TRBV20-1 and TRBJ2-1; D may be TRBD1 (6 bases). V was shortened by 5 bases and J by 8 bases, with 10 bases between the two germline ends. CDR1 and CDR2 (germline): DFQATT, SNEGSKA (reference sequence). This CDR3 spans 11 amino acids. CDR3 sequence (DNA): TGCAGTGCTGAGGGGGAGTATGAGCAGTTCTTC. Protein: CSAEGEYEQFF.

This rearrangement joins TRBV19 to TRBJ1-5; D uncertain. Germline V gene data show CDR1 as LNHDA and CDR2 as SQIVND (reference sequence). The V and J ends lost 5 bases and 5 bases respectively, with 13 bases between them. The CDR3 loop spans 14 amino acids. CDR3 DNA sequence: TGTGCCAGTAGTTCCCGGACCGACGATCAGCCCCAGCATTTT. It encodes CASSSRTDDQPQHF.

This sequence joins TRBV5-1 and TRBJ1-1; 9 bases align to TRBD1. V lost 7 bases, J lost 3 bases, and 7 bases stayed unmatched. Germline CDR1 and CDR2: SGHRS and YFSETQ. CDR3 size: 14 residues. Here the CDR3 DNA reads TGCGCCAGCGGGACAGGGATAAGGGACACTGAAGCTTTCTTT. Translating gives CASGTGIRDTEAFF. The full variable domain, its missing parts supplied by reference TRBV5-1 and TRBJ1-1, is KAGVTQTPRYLIKTRGQQVTLSCSPISGHRSVSWYQQTPGQGLQFLFEYFSETQRNKGNFPGRFSGRQFSNSRSEMNVSTLELGDSALYLCASGTGIRDTEAFFGQGTRLTVV.

Comments on this clone: The junction departs from the called germline gene at one end, perhaps through a read error. The genes are TRBV5-5 and TRBJ2-7, with unresolved D. This CDR3 region has 13 residues. Germline CDR1 is SGHKS and CDR2 is YYEKEE (reference sequence). Written as DNA, the CDR3 is TGCGCCAGCAGCTTGGTGTCCGACGACGAGCAGTACTTC. Its protein product is CASSLVSDDEQYF.

This clone was recorded a few times. The CDR3 nucleotides are TGTGCCAGCAGCTTGCGGCAGGGTAGGGCTGAAAAACTGTTTTTT. Amino acid sequence: CASSLRQGRAEKLFF. The J gene is TRBJ1-4, the V gene TRBV5-8, with D possibly TRBD1 on 5 matching bases. This CDR3 contains 15 residues. CDR1 and CDR2 (germline): SGHTS, YDEGEE. Trimming removed 1 base from V and 7 bases from J, with 14 bases in between.

This clone is a singleton in its sample. V is TRBV7-6 and J is TRBJ1-2; D is undetermined. V shed 1 base and J shed 6 bases, with 9 bases lying between them. Germline values: CDR1 SGHVS, CDR2 FNYEAQ. This CDR3 has 13 residues. The CDR3 nucleotides are TGTGCCAGCAGCTTAGGGCGTACCGATGGCTACACCTTC. Protein sequence: CASSLGRTDGYTF.

The genes are TRBV6-1 and TRBJ2-5, with TRBD1 matching over 8 bases. This CDR3 spans 18 amino acids. The junction had 20 bases not matched to a gene; V was cut back by 2 bases and J by 9 bases. Germline CDR1 and CDR2: MNHNS and SASEGT. CDR3 amino acids: CASSESGGRGRMRAAQYF. The CDR3 DNA reads as TGTGCCAGCAGTGAATCTGGGGGCAGGGGGCGTATGAGAGCGGCCCAGTACTTC.

The V call is TRBV30, the J call TRBJ1-2, with 8 bases matching TRBD1. This CDR3 comprises 14 residues. The germline V gene encodes CDR1 GTSNPN and CDR2 SVGIG (reference sequence). V was pared by 5 bases and J by 4 bases, with 9 bases of the junction left unmatched. The CDR3 region is CAWERTGRGYGYTF. DNA for the CDR3: TGTGCCTGGGAGCGGACAGGGAGAGGCTATGGCTACACCTTC.

The chain combines TRBV5-4 with TRBJ2-3; TRBD1 matches 8 bases. This CDR3 comprises 15 residues. The J segment lost 1 base and the V segment lost 7 bases, leaving 8 bases of the junction unmatched. The germline CDR1 and CDR2 sequences are SGHNT and YYREEE (reference sequence). The CDR3 DNA follows: TGTGCCAGCGGCGCCGGGACAGGCCGCACAGATACGCAGTATTTT. It codes for CASGAGTGRTDTQYF.